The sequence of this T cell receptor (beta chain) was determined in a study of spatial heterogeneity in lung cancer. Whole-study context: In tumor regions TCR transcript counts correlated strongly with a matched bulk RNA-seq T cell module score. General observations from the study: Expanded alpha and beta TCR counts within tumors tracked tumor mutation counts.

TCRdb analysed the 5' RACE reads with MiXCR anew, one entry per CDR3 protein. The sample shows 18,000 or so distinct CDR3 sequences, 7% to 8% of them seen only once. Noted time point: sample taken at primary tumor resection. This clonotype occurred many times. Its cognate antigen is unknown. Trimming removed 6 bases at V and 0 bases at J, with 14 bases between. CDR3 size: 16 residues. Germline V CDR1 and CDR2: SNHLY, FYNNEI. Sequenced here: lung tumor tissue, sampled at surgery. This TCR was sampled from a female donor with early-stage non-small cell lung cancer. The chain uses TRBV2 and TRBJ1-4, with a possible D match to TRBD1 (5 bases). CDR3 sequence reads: CASSADPTATNEKLFF. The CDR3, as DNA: TGTGCCAGCAGCGCGGACCCGACAGCAACTAATGAAAAACTGTTTTTT.